Listed below are T cell receptor beta chains from one sample, sequenced in a study of STAT5B mutations in CD4+ large granular lymphocyte leukemia. TCRdb's table, derived via immunoSEQ multiplex PCR, lists solely in-frame clones and lacks some. The sample yields 48,000 or so clones, about three quarters seen once. The sequencing sample was made of CD4+ T cells from blood buffy coats. The receptors stem from a human donor in good health. Each CDR3 is given with its conserved first and last residue. A D gene is named only where the DNA matches it firmly. A row's size may be missing; if present it is once, few, many or a size class.

TRBJ1-5	TRBV15	once	TRBD1	CATAPGGAVQPQHF	TGTGCCACGGCACCAGGGGGCGCGGTTCAGCCCCAGCATTTT
TRBJ2-1	TRBV5-3	NA	NA	CARRIIRDLHHNEQFF	TGTGCCAGAAGAATAATCCGGGACTTACATCACAATGAGCAGTTCTTC
TRBJ2-1	TRBV2	NA	NA	CASTKSGVRGEQFF	TGTGCCAGCACTAAATCGGGGGTGCGGGGTGAGCAGTTCTTC
TRBJ2-3	TRBV6-1	NA	NA	CATSGAGTDTQYF	TGTGCCACCTCGGGGGCCGGCACAGATACGCAGTATTTT
TRBJ1-6	TRBV19	NA	NA	CASRSVDGRSPLHF	TGTGCCAGTAGGAGTGTAGACGGAAGATCACCCCTCCACTTT
TRBJ2-7	TRBV7-7	NA	TRBD2	CASSVGLAGDEQYF	TGTGCTAGCAGCGTTGGACTAGCGGGTGACGAGCAGTACTTC
TRBJ2-3	TRBV2	NA	NA	CASILDGRGASTDTQYF	TGTGCCAGCATCCTTGACGGACGGGGGGCTAGCACAGATACGCAGTATTTT
TRBJ1-2	TRBV7-9	NA	NA	CIAAGAEEQYGYTF	TGTATCGCAGCAGGGGCAGAGGAACAATATGGCTACACCTTC
TRBJ2-2	TRBV2	NA	NA	CASKGQGNTGELFF	TGTGCCAGCAAGGGGCAGGGGAACACCGGGGAGCTGTTTTTT
TRBJ2-3	TRBV12-5	NA	NA	CASGSGQAADTQYF	TGTGCTAGTGGTTCAGGACAAGCCGCGGATACGCAGTATTTT